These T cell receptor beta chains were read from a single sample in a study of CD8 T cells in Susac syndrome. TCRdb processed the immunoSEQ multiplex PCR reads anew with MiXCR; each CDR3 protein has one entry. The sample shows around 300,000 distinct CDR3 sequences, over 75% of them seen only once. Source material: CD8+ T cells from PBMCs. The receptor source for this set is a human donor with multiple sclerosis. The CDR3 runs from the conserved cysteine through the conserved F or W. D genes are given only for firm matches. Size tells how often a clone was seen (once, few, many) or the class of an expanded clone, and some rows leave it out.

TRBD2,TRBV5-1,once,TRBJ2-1,CASSLGLASSYNEQFF,TGCGCCAGCAGCTTGGGACTAGCGAGCTCCTACAATGAGCAGTTCTTC
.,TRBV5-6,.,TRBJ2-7,CASSIQNEQYF,TGTGCCAGCAGCATACAGAACGAGCAGTACTTC
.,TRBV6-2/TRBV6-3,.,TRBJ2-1,CASSPVVDEQFF,TGTGCCAGCAGTCCGGTTGTGGATGAGCAGTTCTTC
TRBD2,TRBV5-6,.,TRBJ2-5,CASSSPLAAGETQYF,TGTGCCAGCAGCTCCCCACTAGCGGCGGGAGAGACCCAGTACTTC
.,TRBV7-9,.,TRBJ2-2,CASSPANTGELFF,TGTGCCAGCAGTCCTGCGAACACCGGGGAGCTGTTTTTT
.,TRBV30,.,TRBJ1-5,CAWSGGSGNQPQHF,TGTGCCTGGAGTGGCGGATCCGGCAATCAGCCCCAGCATTTT
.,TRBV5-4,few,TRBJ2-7,CASSKDRTNEQYF,TGTGCCAGCAGCAAGGACAGAACGAACGAGCAGTACTTC
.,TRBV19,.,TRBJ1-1,CASSRSVQGVTEAFF,TGTGCCAGTAGTCGATCCGTACAGGGTGTCACTGAAGCTTTCTTT
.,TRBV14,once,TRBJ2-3,CASSPLRRADTQYF,TGTGCCAGCAGCCCCCTGAGGAGGGCAGATACGCAGTATTTT
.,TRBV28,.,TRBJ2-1,CASSPFYNEQFF,TGTGCCAGCAGTCCCTTTTACAATGAGCAGTTCTTC
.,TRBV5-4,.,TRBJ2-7,CASSLGEVSTYRGYEQYF,TGTGCCAGCAGCTTGGGGGAGGTATCCACGTACCGAGGCTACGAGCAGTACTTC
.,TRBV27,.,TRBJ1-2,CASSLLTGYGYTF,TGTGCCAGCAGTTTATTAACAGGCTATGGCTACACCTTC
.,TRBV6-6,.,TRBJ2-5,CASSPVGIQETQYF,TGTGCCAGCAGCCCCGTGGGGATTCAAGAGACCCAGTACTTC
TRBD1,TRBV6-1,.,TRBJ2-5,CASSTGQGALVQETQYF,TGTGCCAGCAGCACGGGACAGGGGGCGTTAGTCCAAGAGACCCAGTACTTC
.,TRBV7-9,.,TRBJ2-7,CASSQGGGAYEQYF,TGTGCCAGCAGTCAAGGCGGCGGAGCCTACGAGCAGTACTTC
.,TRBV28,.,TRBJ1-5,CASSLKVGNQPQHF,TGTGCCAGCAGTTTAAAGGTCGGGAATCAGCCCCAGCATTTT